The next 10 T cell receptor beta chains were all read from a single sample in a study of T cell clonality in common variable immunodeficiency. The protocol was immunoSEQ multiplex PCR, while the TCRdb copy is restricted to in-frame clones and leaves out a portion. Recorded here are about 81,000 clones, none singletons. Material for sequencing was peripheral blood mononuclear cells. The receptor source for this set is a person aged 18 to 75 in good health.

This clone was seen many times. CDR3 protein: CASSLQIGELFF. The covered CDR3 bases are TGTGCCAGCAGCTTACAAATCGGGGAG. The chain links TRBV5-4 to TRBJ2-2; no clear D gene. The read stops 3 residues short of the end of the CDR3; the missing end is completed from the germline J gene. CDR1 and CDR2 from the germline V gene are SGHNT and YYREEE (reference sequence). V lost 2 bases, J lost 7 bases, and 6 bases lay in between. The CDR3 is made up of 12 amino acids. Complete variable domain (other parts from reference TRBV5-4 and TRBJ2-2): ETGVTQSPTHLIKTRGQQVTLRCSSQSGHNTVSWYQQALGQGPQFIFQYYREEENGRGNFPPRFSGLQFPNYSSELNVNALELDDSALYLCASSLQIGELFFGEGSRLTVL.

This clone came up many times. The missing CDR3 end, 3 residues past where the read stops, is filled in from the germline J gene. Other DNA sequences in this specimen translate into the identical CDR3. This chain joins TRBV20-1 and TRBJ1-1; D gene unclear. Germline V CDR1 and CDR2: DFQATT, SNEGSKA (reference sequence). Trimming took 6 bases from V and 2 from J, leaving 13 bases between them. The CDR3 spans 13 residues. The part of the CDR3 DNA that was read is TGCAGTGCCCCGTGGCAGGCCAACACTGAA. Translating gives CSAPWQANTE. Given in full, the CDR3 is CSAPWQANTEAFF.

This clone showed up many times. The sequenced CDR3 bases are TGCGCCAGCAGTGAGTCGGGGGGAAACCAAGAGACC. The encoded protein is CASSESGGNQET. The full CDR3 sequence reads CASSESGGNQETQYF. The chain uses TRBV10-1 and TRBJ2-5; D might be TRBD2 (6 bases). The read falls 3 residues short of the CDR3 end, and the missing part is taken from the germline J gene. V was cut by 0 bases and J by 0 bases, with 8 bases left in between. The germline V gene has CDR1 WNHNN and CDR2 SYGVQD (reference sequence). The CDR3 runs 15 residues.

Many counts were recorded for this clone. The read ends 3 residues early relative to the CDR3; the germline J gene fills the gap. The rearrangement links TRBV20-1 to TRBJ2-7; 11 nucleotides line up with TRBD2. Germline V gene sequence: CDR1 DFQATT, CDR2 SNEGSKA (reference sequence). The J segment lost 3 bases and the V segment lost 7 bases, leaving 11 bases of the junction unmatched. The CDR3 has 15 residues. The chain's CDR3 is CSVQTSGAGGYEQYF. The CDR3 DNA, read in part, is TGCAGTGTGCAGACTAGCGGGGCTGGGGGCTACGAG.

This clone occurred many times. The read terminates 3 residues before the CDR3 end, so the remaining end is supplied by the germline J gene. J is TRBJ1-5 and V is TRBV7-8; D might be TRBD1 (6 bases). In germline, CDR1 is SGHVS, CDR2 FQNEAQ. Trimming took 1 base from V and 1 from J, leaving 11 bases between them. The CDR3 is made up of 16 amino acids. The CDR3 reads CASSLVGGLSNQPQHF. The part of the CDR3 DNA that was read is TGTGCCAGCAGCTTAGTCGGGGGGCTAAGCAATCAGCCC.

This clone was seen ten or more times. The read ends 3 residues shy of where the CDR3 ends; the end is completed using the germline J gene. V and J are TRBV20-1 and TRBJ2-7; no reliable D call. V gave up 2 bases and J gave up 2 bases, with 10 bases separating them. Looked up from germline, CDR1 is DFQATT and CDR2 is SNEGSKA (reference sequence). The CDR3 covers 13 residues. CDR3 sequence reads: CSARPQVTYEQYF. CDR3 DNA, as far as it was read: TGCAGTGCTAGACCGCAGGTTACCTACGAG.

This clone showed up many times. The read terminates 3 residues ahead of where the CDR3 ends, so the germline J gene completes it. The J gene is TRBJ2-1, the V gene TRBV7-9, with 9 bases that match TRBD1. In germline, CDR1 is SEHNR, CDR2 FQNEAQ (reference sequence). This CDR3 has 14 residues. The V and J ends lost 4 bases and 7 bases, in that order; junction bases with no gene match: 5. The CDR3 DNA, read in part, is TGTGCCAGCAGCTCATGGACAGGGGAAAATGAG. This codes for CASSSWTGENE. The full CDR3 protein reads CASSSWTGENEQFF.

This clone was picked up many times. Sequencing ends 3 residues short of the CDR3 end; the germline J gene provides the rest. The rearrangement links TRBV5-6 to TRBJ2-5; TRBD2 agrees at 7 bases. V dropped 0 bases and J dropped 4; count of bases not matched to a gene: 0. The germline gives CDR1 SGHDT, CDR2 YYEEEE. The CDR3 covers 13 residues. CDR3 in amino acids: CASSLAGGETQYF. Partial CDR3 DNA: TGTGCCAGCAGCTTGGCGGGGGGAGAGACC.

This clone was seen many times. The CDR3 goes on 3 residues after the read ends, and that part is filled in from the germline J gene. This rearrangement joins TRBV6-2 or TRBV6-3 to TRBJ2-7; D unclear. The V and J ends lost 7 bases and 5 bases respectively, with 18 bases between them. Germline CDR1 MNHEY, CDR2 SVGEGT. The CDR3 spans 14 residues. The CDR3 loop reads CASTLPTSTHEQYF. The sequenced part of the CDR3 DNA is TGTGCCAGCACCCTGCCCACATCAACCCACGAG.

This clone was observed at least ten times. Read sequence stops 3 residues before the CDR3 end, and the germline J gene provides the missing end. This chain uses TRBV30 with TRBJ1-1, with TRBD1 identical over 7 bases. The CDR3 runs 16 residues. Germline CDR1 is GTSNPN and CDR2 is SVGIG (reference sequence). Trimming cost V 3 bases and J 4 bases; bases outside gene matches: 14. The sequenced CDR3 bases are TGTGCCTGGAGCTTAGGGGGCGGATTGCAGGGCACTGAA. It is translated as CAWSLGGGLQGTE. The CDR3 in its entirety is CAWSLGGGLQGTEAFF.